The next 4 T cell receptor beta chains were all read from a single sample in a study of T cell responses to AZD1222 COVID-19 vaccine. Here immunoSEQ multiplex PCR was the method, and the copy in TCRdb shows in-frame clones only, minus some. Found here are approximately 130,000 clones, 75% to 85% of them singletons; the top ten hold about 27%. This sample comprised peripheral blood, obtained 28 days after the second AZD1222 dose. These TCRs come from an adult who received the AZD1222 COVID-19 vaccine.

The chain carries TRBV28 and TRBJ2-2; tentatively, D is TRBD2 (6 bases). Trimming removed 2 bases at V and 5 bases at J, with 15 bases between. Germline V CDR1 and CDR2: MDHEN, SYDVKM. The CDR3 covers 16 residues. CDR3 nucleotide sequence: TGTGCCAGCAGTTTACGTTTCGGGGGACGGACCGGGGAGCTGTTTTTT. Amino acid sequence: CASSLRFGGRTGELFF.

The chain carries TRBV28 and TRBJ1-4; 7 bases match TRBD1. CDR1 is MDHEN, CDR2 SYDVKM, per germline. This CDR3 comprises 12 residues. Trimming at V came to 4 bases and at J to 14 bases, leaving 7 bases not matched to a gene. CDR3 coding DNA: TGTGCCAGCAGTTCGGGACAGCGGGTGCTGTTTTTT. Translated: CASSSGQRVLFF.

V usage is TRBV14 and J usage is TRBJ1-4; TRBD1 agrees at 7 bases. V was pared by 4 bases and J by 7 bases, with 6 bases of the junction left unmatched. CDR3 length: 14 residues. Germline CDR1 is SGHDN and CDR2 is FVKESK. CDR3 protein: CASSPGGLGEKLFF. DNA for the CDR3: TGTGCCAGCAGCCCAGGGGGATTGGGTGAAAAACTGTTTTTT.

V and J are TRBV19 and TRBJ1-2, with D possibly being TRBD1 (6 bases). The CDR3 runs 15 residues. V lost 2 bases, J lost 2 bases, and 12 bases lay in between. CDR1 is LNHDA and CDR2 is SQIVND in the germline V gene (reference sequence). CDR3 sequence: CASSIWDTGNYGYTF. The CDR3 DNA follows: TGTGCCAGTAGTATATGGGACACCGGCAACTATGGCTACACCTTC.